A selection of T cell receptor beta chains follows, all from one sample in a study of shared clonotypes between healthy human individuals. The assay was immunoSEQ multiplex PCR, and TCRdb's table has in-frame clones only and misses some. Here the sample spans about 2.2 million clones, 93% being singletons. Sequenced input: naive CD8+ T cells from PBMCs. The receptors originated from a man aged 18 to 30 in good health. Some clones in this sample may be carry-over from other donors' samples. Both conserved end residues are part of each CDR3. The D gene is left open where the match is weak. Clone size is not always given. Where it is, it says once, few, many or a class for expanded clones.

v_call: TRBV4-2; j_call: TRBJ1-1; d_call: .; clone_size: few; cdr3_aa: CASSQNKGPEAFF; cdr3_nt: TGTGCCAGCAGCCAAAATAAGGGGCCTGAAGCTTTCTTT
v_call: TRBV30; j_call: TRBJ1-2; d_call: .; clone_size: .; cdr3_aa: CAWSQVCGYTF; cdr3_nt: TGTGCCTGGAGTCAGGTTTGTGGCTACACCTTC
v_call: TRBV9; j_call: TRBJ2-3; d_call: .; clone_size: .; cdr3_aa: CASSEGRKDTQYF; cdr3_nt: TGTGCCAGCAGCGAGGGGCGAAAAGATACGCAGTATTTT
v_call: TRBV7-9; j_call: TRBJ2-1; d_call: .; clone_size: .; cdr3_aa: CASSLVGQRYNEQFF; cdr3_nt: TGTGCCAGCAGCTTAGTAGGGCAGCGTTACAATGAGCAGTTCTTC
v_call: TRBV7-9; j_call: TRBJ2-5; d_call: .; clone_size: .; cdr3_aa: CASSRPDPGGETQYF; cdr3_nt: TGTGCCAGCAGCCGACCGGACCCCGGCGGAGAGACCCAGTACTTC
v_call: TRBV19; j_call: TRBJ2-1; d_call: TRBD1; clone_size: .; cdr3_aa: CASRDRGPYNEQFF; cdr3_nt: TGTGCCAGTCGGGACAGGGGGCCTTACAATGAGCAGTTCTTC
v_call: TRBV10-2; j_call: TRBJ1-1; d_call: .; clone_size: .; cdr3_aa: CASSARPGQDEAFF; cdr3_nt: TGCGCCAGCAGTGCAAGACCGGGACAAGATGAAGCTTTCTTT
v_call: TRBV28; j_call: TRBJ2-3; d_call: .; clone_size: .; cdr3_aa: CASRRGRTDTQYF; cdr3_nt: TGTGCCAGCAGGAGGGGCCGGACAGATACGCAGTATTTT
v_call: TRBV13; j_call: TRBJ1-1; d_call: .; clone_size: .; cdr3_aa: CASSLIENRGQNTEAFF; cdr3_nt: TGTGCCAGCAGCTTAATTGAGAACCGGGGGCAGAACACTGAAGCTTTCTTT
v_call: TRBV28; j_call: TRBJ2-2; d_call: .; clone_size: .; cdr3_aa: CASSLPGQTITTNTGELFF; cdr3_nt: TGTGCCAGCAGTCTCCCGGGACAAACCATCACCACGAACACCGGGGAGCTGTTTTTT
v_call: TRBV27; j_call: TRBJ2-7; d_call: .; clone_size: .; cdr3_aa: CASSFGLQYEQYF; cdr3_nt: TGTGCCAGCAGTTTCGGCCTCCAGTACGAGCAGTACTTC
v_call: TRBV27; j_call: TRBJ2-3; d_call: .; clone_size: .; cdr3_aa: CASSLLVGADTQYF; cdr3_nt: TGTGCCAGCAGTTTATTAGTAGGGGCAGATACGCAGTATTTT
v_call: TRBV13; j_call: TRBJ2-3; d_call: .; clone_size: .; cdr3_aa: CASSSPTGGVDTQYF; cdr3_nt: TGTGCCAGCAGCTCCCCAACGGGCGGTGTGGATACGCAGTATTTT
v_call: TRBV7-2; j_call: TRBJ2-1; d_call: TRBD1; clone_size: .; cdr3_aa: CASIPGGFF; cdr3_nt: TGTGCCAGCATCCCAGGGGGGTTCTTC
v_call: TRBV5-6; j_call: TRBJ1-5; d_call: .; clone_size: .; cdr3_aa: CASSQSGTMDQPQHF; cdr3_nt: TGTGCCAGCAGCCAATCCGGGACAATGGATCAGCCCCAGCATTTT
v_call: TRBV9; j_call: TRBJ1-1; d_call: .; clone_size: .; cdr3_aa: CASSPQGMNTEAFF; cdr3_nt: TGTGCCAGCAGCCCCCAAGGGATGAACACTGAAGCTTTCTTT
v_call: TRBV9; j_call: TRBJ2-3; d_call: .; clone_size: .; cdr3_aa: CASSVDRASDTQYF; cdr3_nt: TGTGCCAGCAGCGTAGATAGGGCTTCAGATACGCAGTATTTT
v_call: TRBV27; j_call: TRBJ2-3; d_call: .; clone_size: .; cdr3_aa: CASGPYEPLTDTQYF; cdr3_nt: TGTGCCAGCGGACCCTATGAACCGCTCACAGATACGCAGTATTTT
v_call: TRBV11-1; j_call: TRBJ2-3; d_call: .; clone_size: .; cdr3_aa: CASSLVAGSTDTQYF; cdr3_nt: TGTGCCAGCAGCTTAGTGGCAGGTAGCACAGATACGCAGTATTTT
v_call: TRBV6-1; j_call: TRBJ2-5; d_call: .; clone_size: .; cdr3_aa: CASSEPGLEETQYF; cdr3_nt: TGTGCCAGCAGTGAACCGGGACTTGAAGAGACCCAGTACTTC
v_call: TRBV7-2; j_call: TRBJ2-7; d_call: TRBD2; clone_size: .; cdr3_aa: CASSSGLAYEQYF; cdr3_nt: TGTGCCAGCAGCTCGGGACTAGCCTACGAGCAGTACTTC
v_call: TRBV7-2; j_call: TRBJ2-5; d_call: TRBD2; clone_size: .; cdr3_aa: CASSRTSGSGETQYF; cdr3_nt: TGTGCCAGCAGCCGGACTAGCGGGAGCGGGGAGACCCAGTACTTC
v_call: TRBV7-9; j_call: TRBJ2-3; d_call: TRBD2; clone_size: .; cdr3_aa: CASSLDGRERTDTQYF; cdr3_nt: TGTGCCAGCAGCTTAGACGGGAGGGAGCGGACAGATACGCAGTATTTT
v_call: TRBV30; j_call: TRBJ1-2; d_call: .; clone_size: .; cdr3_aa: CAWSVLGQDGYTF; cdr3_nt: TGTGCCTGGAGTGTATTGGGGCAAGATGGCTACACCTTC
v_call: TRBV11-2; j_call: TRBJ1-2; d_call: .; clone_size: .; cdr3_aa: CASSLEFHYGYTF; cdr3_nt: TGTGCCAGCAGCTTAGAATTTCACTATGGCTACACCTTC
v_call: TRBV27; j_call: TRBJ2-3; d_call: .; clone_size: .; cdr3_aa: CASSPGPTFTDTQYF; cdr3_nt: TGTGCCAGCAGCCCCGGCCCTACCTTCACAGATACGCAGTATTTT
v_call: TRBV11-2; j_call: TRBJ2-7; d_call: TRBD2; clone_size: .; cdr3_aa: CASSSSSGRDSYEQYF; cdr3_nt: TGTGCCAGCAGCTCGTCGAGCGGGAGGGACTCCTACGAGCAGTACTTC
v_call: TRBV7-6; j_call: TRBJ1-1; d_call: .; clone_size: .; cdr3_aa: CASSLGWGTVNTEAFF; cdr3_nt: TGTGCCAGCAGCTTAGGATGGGGCACTGTGAACACTGAAGCTTTCTTT
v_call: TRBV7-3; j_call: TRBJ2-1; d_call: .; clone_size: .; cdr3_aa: CASSFTQGSLNEQFF; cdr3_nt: TGTGCCAGCAGTTTCACCCAGGGCAGTTTGAATGAGCAGTTCTTC
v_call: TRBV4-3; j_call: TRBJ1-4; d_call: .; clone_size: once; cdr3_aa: CASSQDGGALGEKLFF; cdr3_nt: TGCGCCAGCAGCCAAGATGGGGGGGCCTTGGGTGAAAAACTGTTTTTT
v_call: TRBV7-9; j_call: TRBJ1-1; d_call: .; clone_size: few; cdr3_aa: CASSLLGARSEAFF; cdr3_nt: TGTGCCAGCAGCTTACTGGGGGCAAGGTCTGAAGCTTTCTTT
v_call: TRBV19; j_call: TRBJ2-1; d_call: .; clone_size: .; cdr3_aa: CASSIDLEGRQFF; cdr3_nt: TGTGCCAGTAGTATAGATCTCGAGGGGAGGCAGTTCTTC
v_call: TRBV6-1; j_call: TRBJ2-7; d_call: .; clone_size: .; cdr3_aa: CASNWPYEQYF; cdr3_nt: TGTGCCAGCAATTGGCCCTACGAGCAGTACTTC
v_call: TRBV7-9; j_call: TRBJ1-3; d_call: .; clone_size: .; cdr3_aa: CASSPGRGNTIYF; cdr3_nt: TGTGCCAGCAGCCCTGGTCGGGGAAACACCATATATTTT
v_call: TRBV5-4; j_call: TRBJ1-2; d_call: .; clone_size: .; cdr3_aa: CASSTLGGYGYTF; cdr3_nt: TGTGCCAGCAGCACCCTAGGAGGCTATGGCTACACCTTC
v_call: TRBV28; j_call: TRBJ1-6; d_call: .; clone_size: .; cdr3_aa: CASTLGEVHNSPLHF; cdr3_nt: TGTGCCAGCACCTTAGGGGAGGTTCATAATTCACCCCTCCACTTT
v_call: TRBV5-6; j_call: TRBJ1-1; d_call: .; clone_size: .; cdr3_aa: CASSWGPMNTEAFF; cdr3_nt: TGTGCCAGCAGCTGGGGACCGATGAACACTGAAGCTTTCTTT
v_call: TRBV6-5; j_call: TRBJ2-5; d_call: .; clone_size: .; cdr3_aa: CASSYYLGRETQYF; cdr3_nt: TGTGCCAGCAGTTACTATTTAGGACGAGAGACCCAGTACTTC
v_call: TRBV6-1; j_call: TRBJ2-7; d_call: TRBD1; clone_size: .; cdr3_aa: CASKGQPPAEQYF; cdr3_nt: TGTGCCAGCAAGGGACAGCCTCCGGCCGAGCAGTACTTC
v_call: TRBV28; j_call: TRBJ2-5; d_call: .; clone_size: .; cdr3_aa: CASSFISVKETQYF; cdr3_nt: TGTGCCAGCAGTTTTATTTCAGTAAAAGAGACCCAGTACTTC